The 23 T cell receptor beta chains below all came from one sample that was sequenced in a study of cytomegalovirus exposure and HLA in healthy donors. Assay: immunoSEQ multiplex PCR; the TCRdb copy retains only in-frame clones and omits some. The table lists 100,000 to 150,000 clones, roughly 86% of them singletons. The sample taken for sequencing was PBMCs. Source of these receptors: a man aged 25 to 40 in good health and CMV-seronegative.

This rearrangement joins TRBV30 to TRBJ1-2; no definite D call. Trimming stripped 3 bases from V and 11 bases from J, with 10 bases between. Per the germline V gene, CDR1 is GTSNPN and CDR2 is SVGIG (reference sequence). The CDR3 is 10 residues long. CDR3 residues: CAWRGLRYTF. The CDR3 nucleotides read TGTGCCTGGAGAGGACTGCGTTACACCTTC.

This clone has a handful of counts. The V and J genes are TRBV7-9 and TRBJ2-2; 8 positions match TRBD1. The V and J ends lost 6 bases and 2 bases, in that order; junction bases with no gene match: 5. The germline CDR1 and CDR2 sequences are SEHNR and FQNEAQ (reference sequence). This CDR3 contains 15 residues. CDR3 residues: CASRISGGNTGELFF. CDR3 DNA sequence: TGTGCCAGCAGGATTTCAGGGGGCAACACCGGGGAGCTGTTTTTT.

CDR3 amino acids: CASSRGGEAFF. The CDR3 DNA is TGTGCCAGCAGTCGCGGGGGCGAAGCTTTCTTT. The chain has TRBV6-5 and TRBJ1-1, with D perhaps matching TRBD1 (6 bases). CDR3 length: 11 amino acids. The V and J ends lost 5 bases and 8 bases respectively, with 9 bases between them. Germline V gene sequence: CDR1 MNHEY, CDR2 SVGAGI.

The rearrangement uses TRBV15 and TRBJ1-1; D not certain. Between the trimmed V and J ends, which lost 0 bases and 4 bases, there was a span of 9 bases. This CDR3 is 14 amino acids long. Germline CDR1 is LNHNV and CDR2 is YYDKDF (reference sequence). The CDR3 region is CATSRDISGTEAFF. The CDR3 coding sequence is TGTGCCACCAGCAGAGATATTTCCGGCACTGAAGCTTTCTTT. The full variable domain, completed using reference TRBV15 and TRBJ1-1, is DAMVIQNPRYQVTQFGKPVTLSCSQTLNHNVMYWYQQKSSQAPKLLFHYYDKDFNNEADTPDNFQSRRPNTSFCFLDIRSPGLGDTAMYLCATSRDISGTEAFFGQGTRLTVV.

The chain is built from TRBV10-3 and TRBJ1-4; D gene ambiguous. The CDR3 totals 18 residues. CDR1 is ENHRY and CDR2 is SYGVKD in the germline V gene. Trimming left V 0 bases short and J 8 bases short, with 22 bases between. The CDR3 DNA follows: TGTGCCATCAGTGAGTCGATATTAAGTGGCGGGGATGGGGAAAAACTGTTTTTT. This sequence encodes CAISESILSGGDGEKLFF.

The DNA for the CDR3 is TGTGCCAGCAGCTTAGGGGTCAGGGTGGGGAACACTGAAGCTTTCTTT. Translation gives CASSLGVRVGNTEAFF. This chain links TRBV7-2 with TRBJ1-1; the D gene is possibly TRBD1 (5 bases). This CDR3 contains 16 residues. The V gene's germline CDR1 is SGHTA and CDR2 FQGNSA. V was pared by 1 base and J by 1 base, with 13 bases between.

V and J are TRBV4-1 and TRBJ2-7; possible D gene TRBD2, 7 bases. Germline CDR1 reads MGHRA; CDR2 reads YSYEKL. The CDR3 sequence is 14 residues long. The ends were cut back, 2 bases at V and 0 bases at J, with 8 bases in the middle. The CDR3 bases are TGCGCCAGCAGCCAACGGGGGGCCTCCTACGAGCAGTACTTC. It specifies CASSQRGASYEQYF.

This chain uses TRBV13 with TRBJ2-7; no firm D call. The CDR3 is made up of 14 amino acids. The V end was cut by 0 bases, the J end by 0 bases, with 6 bases between. Germline assignment: CDR1 PRHDT and CDR2 FYEKMQ (reference sequence). CDR3 residues: CASSLGRSSYEQYF. Here the CDR3 DNA reads TGTGCCAGCAGCTTAGGGCGGTCCTCCTACGAGCAGTACTTC. Full variable domain (remainder filled in from reference TRBV13 and TRBJ2-7): AAGVIQSPRHLIKEKRETATLKCYPIPRHDTVYWYQQGPGQDPQFLISFYEKMQSDKGSIPDRFSAQQFSDYHSELNMSSLELGDSALYFCASSLGRSSYEQYFGPGTRLTVT.

This chain uses TRBV5-4 with TRBJ2-7, with D possibly TRBD2 on 5 matching bases. V was shortened by 1 base and J by 0 bases, with 17 bases between the two germline ends. Germline-derived CDR1 and CDR2 are SGHNT and YYREEE (reference sequence). The CDR3 is 17 amino acids. CDR3 nucleotide sequence: TGTGCCAGCAGCTTGATCACGGTTAGCGACATCTCCTACGAGCAGTACTTC. Protein sequence: CASSLITVSDISYEQYF.

The chain has TRBV10-2 and TRBJ1-6; 7 positions match TRBD1. Germline CDR1 WSHSY, CDR2 SAAADI. The junction had 6 bases not matched to a gene; V was cut back by 6 bases and J by 7 bases. The CDR3 has 14 amino acids. Here the CDR3 DNA reads TGCGCCAGCAGACACCGGGACAGCAATTCACCCCTCCACTTT. It is translated as CASRHRDSNSPLHF.

The gene calls are TRBV5-6 and TRBJ1-2, with 7 positions matching TRBD1. Germline V gene lookup returns CDR1 SGHDT and CDR2 YYEEEE. CDR3 length: 13 amino acids. J gave up 4 bases and V 3 bases, and 3 bases lay outside the gene matches. The CDR3 DNA reads as TGTGCCAGCAGCTCTGACAGGGTCTATGGCTACACCTTC. Translating gives CASSSDRVYGYTF.

This clone was detected only once. The V gene is TRBV5-1, the J gene TRBJ2-1, with 9 bases matching TRBD1. The germline CDR1 and CDR2 sequences are SGHRS and YFSETQ. The CDR3 has 14 residues. The V segment lost 4 bases and the J segment 9 bases; nucleotides outside the gene matches: 8. CDR3 nucleotide sequence: TGCGCCAGCAGCCCCGGGACAGGGAAAGGTGAGCAGTTCTTC. Its protein is CASSPGTGKGEQFF.

This clone turned up a few times. V and J are TRBV9 and TRBJ1-1, with 7 bases lining up with TRBD1. Germline-derived CDR1 and CDR2 are SGDLS and YYNGEE. The CDR3 is made up of 15 amino acids. V shed 4 bases and J 4 bases; nucleotides not matched to a gene: 10. The CDR3 DNA is TGTGCCAGCAGCCAACTTCCGGGACAGAGCACTGAAGCTTTCTTT. Protein product: CASSQLPGQSTEAFF.

The rearrangement joins TRBV30 to TRBJ2-2; 8 bases agree with TRBD1. CDR1 is GTSNPN and CDR2 is SVGIG in the germline V gene (reference sequence). The V gene end was trimmed by 4 bases and the J gene end by 5 bases; junction bases not matched to a gene: 6. This CDR3 is built from 14 residues. The CDR3: CAWNTRQGTGELFF. The CDR3 DNA reads as TGTGCCTGGAACACTCGACAGGGGACCGGGGAGCTGTTTTTT.

The chain combines TRBV2 with TRBJ1-4, with D perhaps TRBD1 (6 bases). V was pared by 7 bases and J by 5 bases, with 11 bases between. The V gene's germline CDR1 is SNHLY and CDR2 FYNNEI. The CDR3 spans 13 residues. CDR3 bases: TGTGCCAGCACGGGCCAGGGGAATGAAAAACTGTTTTTT. Its protein is CASTGQGNEKLFF.

This clone was recorded only once. The genes are TRBV4-2 and TRBJ2-1, with TRBD2 as a possible D gene (6 bases). V shed 0 bases and J shed 10 bases, with 13 bases lying between them. CDR3 length: 14 residues. Per germline, CDR1 LGHNA and CDR2 YNFKEQ. CDR3 sequence: CASSQDGGNREQFF. The CDR3 DNA sequence: TGTGCCAGCAGCCAAGATGGGGGGAATCGGGAGCAGTTCTTC.

The sample holds one count of this clone. CDR3 residues: CASSSQAEAFF. In DNA, the CDR3 is TGTGCCAGCAGCTCCCAGGCTGAAGCTTTCTTT. The J gene is TRBJ1-1, the V gene TRBV5-4; no clear D gene. CDR1 SGHNT and CDR2 YYREEE come from the germline V gene (reference sequence). The CDR3 contains 11 residues. V gave up 3 bases and J gave up 6 bases, with 6 bases separating them. Together with reference TRBV5-4 and TRBJ1-1, the CDR3 gives the full variable domain: ETGVTQSPTHLIKTRGQQVTLRCSSQSGHNTVSWYQQALGQGPQFIFQYYREEENGRGNFPPRFSGLQFPNYSSELNVNALELDDSALYLCASSSQAEAFFGQGTRLTVV.

The gene calls are TRBV12-5 and TRBJ2-3; 7 bases fit TRBD2. Germline V CDR1 and CDR2: LGHNT, FRNRAP. V shed 4 bases and J 6 bases; nucleotides not matched to a gene: 10. This CDR3 comprises 15 residues. The CDR3: CASGSSRGGSDTQYF. The CDR3, as DNA: TGTGCTAGTGGTTCCAGTCGGGGAGGGTCGGATACGCAGTATTTT.

This clone was seen only once. The rearrangement uses TRBV19 and TRBJ2-1; 12 nucleotides line up with TRBD2. Germline assignment: CDR1 LNHDA and CDR2 SQIVND (reference sequence). Trimming cost V 10 bases and J 8 bases; bases outside gene matches: 6. This CDR3 is 13 amino acids long. The DNA of the CDR3 is TGTGCCATTCAGACTAGCGGGAGTGATGAGCAGTTCTTC. Amino acid sequence: CAIQTSGSDEQFF.

The chain uses TRBV6-5 and TRBJ2-7; 9 nucleotides align to TRBD1. The CDR3 is made up of 13 amino acids. The germline V gene encodes CDR1 MNHEY and CDR2 SVGAGI. Trimming at V came to 7 bases and at J to 5 bases, leaving 6 bases not matched to a gene. CDR3: CASKGTGRNEQYF. In DNA, the CDR3 is TGTGCCAGCAAGGGGACAGGGAGGAACGAGCAGTACTTC.

This rearrangement joins TRBV11-2 to TRBJ2-3; 8 bases match TRBD1. Germline CDR1 SGHAT, CDR2 FQNNGV. With V trimmed by 1 base and J by 2 bases, 2 bases remained unmatched. The CDR3 is 15 residues long. For the CDR3, the DNA is TGTGCCAGCAGCTTAGGGACAGGGCACACAGATACGCAGTATTTT. The encoded protein is CASSLGTGHTDTQYF.

The count of this clone is one. The V gene is TRBV5-1, the J gene TRBJ1-5, with D perhaps TRBD1 (6 bases). There are 13 residues in the CDR3. The germline V gene has CDR1 SGHRS and CDR2 YFSETQ. The V end lost 5 bases, the J end lost 2 bases, and 8 bases lay between the germline ends. CDR3 nucleotide sequence: TGCGCCAGCAGTTGGACAGGCAATCAGCCCCAGCATTTT. Its protein is CASSWTGNQPQHF.

This rearrangement joins TRBV27 to TRBJ1-1, with a weak D call TRBD1 (6 bases). V gave up 5 bases and J gave up 1 base, with 14 bases separating them. The germline V gene has CDR1 MNHEY and CDR2 SMNVEV (reference sequence). The CDR3 runs 15 residues. For the CDR3, the DNA is TGTGCCAGCAGTCCCATCGGGGGGGCGAACACTGAAGCTTTCTTT. This encodes CASSPIGGANTEAFF.